Below are 20 T cell receptor beta chains sequenced from a single sample in a study of stem cell transplantation in POMP-related autoinflammatory disease. Sequencing used immunoSEQ multiplex PCR; TCRdb keeps in-frame clones, though not all of them. The sample holds tens of thousands of clones; approximately 91% are singletons and the top ten take about 0.7%. Sequencing was performed on CD4+ T cells from PBMCs, taken after stem cell transplantation. Receptor source: a human patient with POMP-related autoinflammation and immune dysregulation (PRAID). Some T cells may be supplied by the graft donor.

The J gene is TRBJ2-3, the V gene TRBV6-4; D is possibly TRBD2 (5 bases). V lost 9 bases and J lost 3, with 13 bases in between. This CDR3 has 13 residues. Per germline, CDR1 MRHNA and CDR2 SNTAGT. CDR3 amino acids: CASRRTGTDTQYF. In DNA, the CDR3 is TGTGCCAGTCGACGTACGGGAACAGATACGCAGTATTTT.

V is TRBV2 and J is TRBJ2-7; D uncertain. The CDR3 extends over 12 amino acids. Germline CDR1 and CDR2: SNHLY and FYNNEI. Trimming pared 10 bases from V and 1 base from J, leaving 11 bases between. CDR3 nucleotides: TGTGCCACCCGGTGGGGTTCCTACGAGCAGTACGTC. It specifies CATRWGSYEQYV.

The chain uses TRBV9 and TRBJ2-2; 7 bases fit TRBD2. V lost 1 base, J lost 6 bases, and 0 bases stayed unmatched. The CDR3 sequence is 13 residues long. CDR1 SGDLS and CDR2 YYNGEE come from the germline V gene. In DNA form, the CDR3 reads TGTGCCAGCAGCGTACTAGCGGCCGGGGAGCTGTTTTTT. Translating gives CASSVLAAGELFF. Variable domain in full (rest from reference TRBV9 and TRBJ2-2): DSGVTQTPKHLITATGQRVTLRCSPRSGDLSVYWYQQSLDQGLQFLIQYYNGEERAKGNILERFSAQQFPDLHSELNLSSLELGDSALYFCASSVLAAGELFFGEGSRLTVL.

With regard to this clone: The missing conserved phenylalanine or tryptophan at the end of this CDR3 makes a read error likely. It is unclear where the CDR3 begins or ends on the DNA, so no DNA is shown, and the CDR3 is as TCRdb lists it. The chain uses TRBV6-5 and TRBJ2-7. Germline loops: CDR1 MNHEY, CDR2 SVGAGI. The CDR3 spans 13 amino acids, including both terminal residues. CDR3 sequence: CASRASSRTPLAT.

The CDR3 region is CASSNMGAGTGATDTQYF. CDR3 nucleotides: TGTGCCAGTAGCAATATGGGAGCCGGGACAGGGGCGACAGATACGCAGTATTTT. The V gene is TRBV19, the J gene TRBJ2-3; 10 positions match TRBD1. Looked up from germline, CDR1 is LNHDA and CDR2 is SQIVND (reference sequence). The V segment lost 6 bases and the J segment 3 bases; nucleotides outside the gene matches: 15. The CDR3 is made up of 18 amino acids.

J is TRBJ1-6 and V is TRBV9, with TRBD1 matching over 10 bases. Germline V gene lookup returns CDR1 SGDLS and CDR2 YYNGEE. This CDR3 has 14 residues. J was trimmed by 10 bases and V by 2 bases; bases with no gene match: 3. CDR3 protein: CASSVTGGGSPLHF. As DNA, the CDR3 is TGTGCCAGCAGCGTGACAGGGGGCGGGTCACCCCTCCACTTT.

The J gene is TRBJ2-5, the V gene TRBV20-1; no clear D. Per germline, CDR1 DFQATT and CDR2 SNEGSKA (reference sequence). Trimming took 6 bases from V and 5 from J, leaving 7 bases between them. This CDR3 has 10 amino acids. The CDR3 DNA follows: TGCAGTGCAAAGGAGGAGACCCAGTACTTC. This gives the protein CSAKEETQYF.

V gene TRBV21-1 combines with J gene TRBJ1-4. TRBV21-1 represents a pseudogene. This CDR3 region has 14 residues. CDR3 bases: TGTGCCAGCAGCAGCGGGACCCATAATGAAAAACTGTTTTTT. Translating it yields CASSSGTHNEKLFF.

The chain carries TRBV28 and TRBJ2-2; perhaps TRBD2 as D (6 bases). V was trimmed by 4 bases and J by 5 bases, leaving 11 bases between them. CDR1 is MDHEN and CDR2 is SYDVKM in the germline V gene. The CDR3 is made up of 14 amino acids. The CDR3 region has the DNA TGTGCCAGCAGTTCCGGGGACTTAACCGGGGAGCTGTTTTTT. It codes for CASSSGDLTGELFF.

This chain joins TRBV18 and TRBJ2-3; D is unresolved. With 1 base removed from V and 4 bases from J, the gap between germline ends came to 9 bases. The CDR3 has 14 residues. CDR1 and CDR2 (germline): KGHSH, LQKENI. CDR3 DNA: TGTGCCAGCTCACCACACCCAGCCCCAGATACGCAGTATTTT. Its protein is CASSPHPAPDTQYF.

The gene calls are TRBV19 and TRBJ2-5; D gene unclear. Looked up from germline, CDR1 is LNHDA and CDR2 is SQIVND (reference sequence). The CDR3 sequence is 11 residues long. V dropped 8 bases and J dropped 2 bases, with 6 bases sitting between them. The DNA of the CDR3 is TGTGCCAGTCGTGGTCAAGAGACCCAGTACTTC. Its translation: CASRGQETQYF.

CDR3 nucleotides: TGCGCCAGCAGCCAAGGCCAGGGACCAACTAATGAAAAACTGTTTTTT. This encodes CASSQGQGPTNEKLFF. The chain carries TRBV4-1 and TRBJ1-4, with a weak D call TRBD1 (5 bases). The germline V and J ends were trimmed by 1 base and 0 bases, with 9 bases remaining between them. The CDR3 spans 16 residues. Germline V lookup: CDR1 MGHRA, CDR2 YSYEKL.

The chain has TRBV5-1 and TRBJ1-1; D ambiguous. The germline V and J ends were trimmed by 0 bases and 0 bases, with 15 bases remaining between them. The germline gives CDR1 SGHRS, CDR2 YFSETQ. CDR3 size: 17 residues. CDR3 DNA sequence: TGCGCCAGCAGCTTGGGTCTGGCCCCGCAGCTGAACACTGAAGCTTTCTTT. Its protein is CASSLGLAPQLNTEAFF.

The genes are TRBV5-6 and TRBJ2-6; weak D call: TRBD1 (5 bases). Trimming took off 5 bases at V and 2 bases at J, with 8 bases between the two ends. This CDR3 is built from 14 residues. Germline V gene data show CDR1 as SGHDT and CDR2 as YYEEEE. CDR3 sequence (DNA): TGTGCCAGCAGGCAGGGAACTGGGGCCAACGTCCTGACTTTC. Translation: CASRQGTGANVLTF.

This chain joins TRBV5-1 and TRBJ1-6; TRBD1 agrees at 8 bases. V trimming: 2 bases; J trimming: 10 bases; junction bases outside the gene matches: 8. This CDR3 spans 15 amino acids. The germline V gene encodes CDR1 SGHRS and CDR2 YFSETQ. CDR3 coding DNA: TGCGCCAGCAGCTTCCTGACAGGGGCAGGGTCACCCCTCCACTTT. The encoded protein is CASSFLTGAGSPLHF.

In this sample, this clone turned up a few times. The V and J genes are TRBV7-8 and TRBJ1-3; D perhaps matches TRBD1 (6 bases). The CDR3 contains 14 residues. V lost 4 bases and J lost 1, with 8 bases in between. The germline gives CDR1 SGHVS, CDR2 FQNEAQ. The CDR3 bases are TGTGCCAGCAGCTCCGGGACATCTGGAAACACCATATATTTT. Encoded protein: CASSSGTSGNTIYF.

The V call is TRBV29-1, the J call TRBJ2-1; D is unclear. This CDR3 has 13 amino acids. The germline V gene has CDR1 SQVTM and CDR2 ANQGSEA. The V and J ends lost 8 bases and 5 bases respectively, with 16 bases between them. The CDR3, as DNA: TGCAGCTCAAAGACGGCGGCAAACAATGAGCAGTTCTTC. Encoded protein: CSSKTAANNEQFF.

CDR3 in amino acids: CASSEAWESEQFF. In DNA, the CDR3 is TGTGCCAGCAGTGAAGCTTGGGAAAGTGAGCAGTTCTTC. The J gene is TRBJ2-1, the V gene TRBV2; D is unclear. The length of the CDR3 is 13 residues. CDR1 is SNHLY and CDR2 is FYNNEI in the germline V gene. Trimming took 0 bases from V and 9 from J, leaving 9 bases between them.

The V and J genes are TRBV24-1 and TRBJ1-5; D perhaps matches TRBD1 (5 bases). In germline, CDR1 is KGHDR, CDR2 SFDVKD. The CDR3 contains 15 residues. V was cut by 9 bases and J by 4 bases, with 18 bases left in between. In DNA form, the CDR3 reads TGTGCCACCTCTCCGGTTGGGGCGGGTAATCAGCCCCAGCATTTT. Translating it yields CATSPVGAGNQPQHF.

The V call is TRBV10-2, the J call TRBJ2-7, with no clear D. V was clipped by 2 bases and J by 1 base, with 9 bases between them. CDR1 and CDR2 from the germline V gene are WSHSY and SAAADI. This CDR3 contains 14 residues. The CDR3 is CASSEVWGSYEQYV. The CDR3 bases are TGCGCCAGCAGTGAGGTTTGGGGATCCTACGAGCAGTACGTC.